Below, 13 T cell receptor beta chains from the same sample are listed, as sequenced in a study of PD-1 blockade in classical Hodgkin lymphoma. All trial patients relapsed after autologous stem cell transplantation. Method: immunoSEQ multiplex PCR; TCRdb's copy keeps in-frame clones and lacks some. The profile covers under 80,000 clones, with over 70% appearing a single time and 7% to 10% taken by the ten largest. The input for sequencing was peripheral blood mononuclear cells (PBMCs), taken before the second cycle of nivolumab. The receptors originated from a human donor with classical Hodgkin lymphoma.

This chain links TRBV28 with TRBJ2-7, with 9 bases matching TRBD1. Germline CDR1 and CDR2: MDHEN and SYDVKM. CDR3 length: 15 amino acids. V lost 6 bases to trimming and J lost 4 bases; unmatched junction nucleotides: 10. CDR3 DNA sequence: TGTGCCAGCAGCCTCCCCGGGACAGGGCGTTACGAGCAGTACTTC. Protein sequence: CASSLPGTGRYEQYF. Combining the CDR3 with reference TRBV28 and TRBJ2-7 gives the whole variable domain DVKVTQSSRYLVKRTGEKVFLECVQDMDHENMFWYRQDPGLGLRLIYFSYDVKMKEKGDIPEGYSVSREKKERFSLILESASTNQTSMYLCASSLPGTGRYEQYFGPGTRLTVT.

The rearrangement links TRBV5-6 to TRBJ2-7; TRBD1 aligns across 11 bases. The CDR3 is made up of 14 amino acids. The germline CDR1 and CDR2 sequences are SGHDT and YYEEEE. V shed 3 bases, J shed 2 bases, and the junction held 1 base outside the gene matches. The CDR3 DNA reads TGTGCCAGCAGCTGGGGACAGGGGGCCTACGAGCAGTACTTC. Its translation is CASSWGQGAYEQYF.

The chain combines TRBV2 with TRBJ2-7; a weak D match, TRBD1 (6 bases). Germline V gene sequence: CDR1 SNHLY, CDR2 FYNNEI. With 6 bases removed from V and 3 bases from J, the gap between germline ends came to 12 bases. The CDR3 contains 13 residues. CDR3 DNA: TGTGCCAGCAGGCGCACAGGGATCTACGAGCAGTACTTC. Translated, it gives CASRRTGIYEQYF.

This clone was detected once. The chain combines TRBV27 with TRBJ2-1; D not certain. V lost 7 bases to trimming and J lost 1 base, with 11 bases between them. The CDR3 totals 14 residues. Per germline, CDR1 MNHEY and CDR2 SMNVEV (reference sequence). The DNA of the CDR3 is TGTGCCAGCAAAGCTCAGGTGTCCTACAATGAGCAGTTCTTC. Translation: CASKAQVSYNEQFF.

The genes are TRBV25-1 and TRBJ2-6; D may be TRBD1 (6 bases). V dropped 0 bases and J dropped 4 bases, with 10 bases sitting between them. This CDR3 region has 16 residues. From germline, CDR1 is MGHDK and CDR2 SYGVNS. The CDR3 DNA reads as TGTGCCAGCAGTGAATATTTGGGGGCCGGGGCCAACGTCCTGACTTTC. Protein product: CASSEYLGAGANVLTF.

This chain links TRBV28 with TRBJ2-2; the D is unclear. Trimming shortened V by 1 base and J by 1 base, and 4 bases separated the two germline ends. This CDR3 spans 14 amino acids. Germline lookup yields CDR1 MDHEN and CDR2 SYDVKM. The CDR3 DNA reads TGTGCCAGCAGTTTATCCCTGAACACCGGGGAGCTGTTTTTT. As protein: CASSLSLNTGELFF. The full variable domain, completed using reference TRBV28 and TRBJ2-2, is DVKVTQSSRYLVKRTGEKVFLECVQDMDHENMFWYRQDPGLGLRLIYFSYDVKMKEKGDIPEGYSVSREKKERFSLILESASTNQTSMYLCASSLSLNTGELFFGEGSRLTVL.

This clone was picked up a small number of times. The chain couples TRBV7-3 to TRBJ2-1, with 8 bases aligning to TRBD2. The germline CDR1 and CDR2 sequences are SGHTA and FQGTGA. J was trimmed by 0 bases and V by 1 base; bases with no gene match: 2. CDR3 length: 16 amino acids. The CDR3 bases are TGTGCCAGCAGCTTAATAGCGGGGCCCTCCTACAATGAGCAGTTCTTC. Translating gives CASSLIAGPSYNEQFF. Complete variable domain (other parts from reference TRBV7-3 and TRBJ2-1): GAGVSQTPSNKVTEKGKYVELRCDPISGHTALYWYRQSLGQGPEFLIYFQGTGAADDSGLPNDRFFAVRPEGSVSTLKIQRTERGDSAVYLCASSLIAGPSYNEQFFGPGTRLTVL.

V usage is TRBV2 and J usage is TRBJ1-1; 8 bases align to TRBD1. The CDR3 sequence is 14 residues long. The germline gives CDR1 SNHLY, CDR2 FYNNEI. The V segment lost 5 bases and the J segment 2 bases; nucleotides outside the gene matches: 4. CDR3 loop: CASSRTGTNTEAFF. The DNA of the CDR3 is TGTGCCAGCAGTAGGACAGGGACCAACACTGAAGCTTTCTTT.

The rearrangement links TRBV25-1 to TRBJ2-7; 8 bases match TRBD1. The CDR3 covers 13 residues. Germline CDR1 is MGHDK and CDR2 is SYGVNS. Trimming removed 4 bases from V and 7 bases from J; junction bases left unmatched: 6. The CDR3 DNA sequence: TGTGCCAGCAGTGGGACAGGGTATCGGGAGCAGTACTTC. This codes for CASSGTGYREQYF.

The V and J genes are TRBV6-5 and TRBJ1-1; D is possibly TRBD1 (6 bases). V lost 0 bases, J lost 6 bases, and 14 bases lay in between. This CDR3 is 15 amino acids long. The germline gives CDR1 MNHEY, CDR2 SVGAGI. The CDR3 DNA follows: TGTGCCAGCAGTTACTCGGGGGGCGTAAACGCTGAAGCTTTCTTT. Translating gives CASSYSGGVNAEAFF.

This chain joins TRBV19 and TRBJ1-2, with D hard to call. Germline V gives CDR1 LNHDA, CDR2 SQIVND (reference sequence). The CDR3 spans 17 residues. V was clipped by 4 bases and J by 1 base, with 19 bases between them. Written as DNA, the CDR3 is TGTGCCAGTAGTACCTCTAGGATGGGGAGACTTAACTATGGCTACACCTTC. It yields the protein CASSTSRMGRLNYGYTF.

To note about this clone: Other nucleotide sequences from this sample produce the same CDR3. DNA for the CDR3: TGCGCCAGCAGCTTGGAGGCAGGGGGCAGAGAGACCCAGTACTTC. This sequence encodes CASSLEAGGRETQYF. The V and J genes are TRBV5-1 and TRBJ2-5, with 8 positions matching TRBD1. Germline values: CDR1 SGHRS, CDR2 YFSETQ. V shed 0 bases and J 4 bases; nucleotides not matched to a gene: 5. The CDR3 is made up of 15 amino acids.

V gene TRBV7-3 combines with J gene TRBJ2-3; TRBD1 matches at 8 bases. CDR1 is SGHTA, CDR2 FQGTGA, per germline. J lost 4 bases, V lost 1 base, and 4 bases had no gene match. The CDR3 consists of 15 residues. The chain's CDR3 is CASSLMGQEADTQYF. The CDR3 DNA sequence: TGTGCCAGCAGCTTAATGGGACAGGAGGCAGATACGCAGTATTTT.